The next 26 T cell receptor beta chains were all read from a single sample in a study of T cell repertoires in cytomegalovirus infection. TCRdb processed the reads anew with MiXCR; each CDR3 protein has one entry. In the table there are a few hundred thousand distinct CDR3 sequences, about a sixth of which are singletons. The sequenced sample was CD8+ T cells from PBMCs. Every receptor here comes from a human donor in good health (CMV status not recorded). Some clones in this sample may be carry-over from other donors' samples.

This clonotype has ten or more counts. V and J are TRBV11-3 and TRBJ2-1, with 12 positions matching TRBD2. Per the germline V gene, CDR1 is SGHNT and CDR2 is YENEEA. V was clipped by 5 bases and J by 1 base; unmatched bases: 3. This CDR3 spans 16 amino acids. The CDR3 DNA reads as TGTGCCAGCAGCCCTAGCGGGGGGGCATCCTACAATGAGCAGTTCTTC. It translates to CASSPSGGASYNEQFF.

This clonotype occurred many times. The gene calls are TRBV5-3 and TRBJ2-3; D is undetermined. TRBV5-3 belongs to the ORF category, with a function that is uncertain. The CDR3 spans 11 residues. CDR3 nucleotide sequence: TGTGGCCCCGGTGTGGCAGATACGCAGTATTTT. Protein: CGPGVADTQYF.

This clonotype was found a few times. The chain uses TRBV5-6 and TRBJ1-5, with TRBD1 matching over 10 bases. Trimming removed 1 base from V and 11 bases from J; junction bases left unmatched: 6. Germline V CDR1 and CDR2: SGHDT, YYEEEE. The CDR3 has 14 amino acids. The CDR3 reads CASSLWDRGLAQHF. CDR3 coding DNA: TGTGCCAGCAGCTTGTGGGACAGGGGCTTGGCCCAGCATTTT.

In regard to this clonotype: This clone may be a read error of a much larger clone one base away. The rearrangement joins TRBV7-3 to TRBJ2-2; D is unresolved. The CDR3 covers 13 residues. The germline CDR1 and CDR2 sequences are SGHTA and FQGTGA. This CDR3 is CTSSLDPRAELFF. DNA of the CDR3: TGTACCAGCAGCTTAGACCCCAGAGCGGAGCTGTTTTTT.

In its sample, this clonotype was seen a few times. This chain joins TRBV28 and TRBJ1-2, with a weak D call TRBD1 (6 bases). The V end was cut by 6 bases, the J end by 3 bases, with 17 bases between. Germline V gene data show CDR1 as MDHEN and CDR2 as SYDVKM. The CDR3 length is 15 residues. The CDR3 DNA is TGTGCCAGCAGCCCCTTTGGGGGGGCCTACTATGGCTACACCTTC. Amino acids: CASSPFGGAYYGYTF.

This clonotype was counted ten times or more. V is TRBV28 and J is TRBJ2-1, with 10 bases fitting TRBD2. V shed 4 bases and J 4 bases; nucleotides not matched to a gene: 7. CDR3 size: 16 residues. Germline CDR1 is MDHEN and CDR2 is SYDVKM. CDR3 in amino acids: CASSSNLAGVYNEQFF. The CDR3 DNA reads TGTGCCAGCAGTTCTAATCTAGCGGGGGTGTACAATGAGCAGTTCTTC.

The table lists this clonotype with a few counts. The V call is TRBV19, the J call TRBJ2-1; perhaps TRBD1 as D (5 bases). CDR3 length: 15 residues. V was pared by 2 bases and J by 6 bases, with 14 bases between. CDR1 and CDR2 from the germline V gene are LNHDA and SQIVND (reference sequence). The CDR3 DNA reads as TGTGCCAGTAGTATAAACAGCCCTACAGGCAATGAGCAGTTCTTC. It codes for CASSINSPTGNEQFF.

This clonotype was observed a handful of times. The chain combines TRBV13 with TRBJ1-2; TRBD1 is a possible D gene (6 bases). The CDR3 spans 21 residues. Germline values: CDR1 PRHDT, CDR2 FYEKMQ (reference sequence). Trimming took 4 bases from V and 0 from J, leaving 30 bases between them. CDR3 nucleotides: TGTGCCAGCAGCTCCTCGGATCCCCAGGGGATGGATACTCTTGCTAACTATGGCTACACCTTC. It translates to CASSSSDPQGMDTLANYGYTF.

This clonotype turned up a few times. V usage is TRBV5-6 and J usage is TRBJ2-1; D remains unclear. The ends were cut back, 1 base at V and 4 bases at J, with 12 bases in the middle. Germline lookup yields CDR1 SGHDT and CDR2 YYEEEE. This CDR3 is 15 amino acids long. CDR3 nucleotide sequence: TGTGCCAGCAGCTTGTTACCAGGCCGATACAATGAGCAGTTCTTC. Protein sequence: CASSLLPGRYNEQFF.

This clonotype was seen at least ten times. The chain recombines TRBV28 with TRBJ2-7; a weak D match, TRBD2 (6 bases). CDR1 is MDHEN, CDR2 SYDVKM, per germline. The CDR3 consists of 16 residues. V was shortened by 6 bases and J by 0 bases, with 18 bases between the two germline ends. Here the CDR3 DNA reads TGTGCCAGCAGCGAACCTTTAGCGGTTGACTCCTACGAGCAGTACTTC. Translated, it gives CASSEPLAVDSYEQYF.

This clonotype appeared many times. V gene TRBV7-8 combines with J gene TRBJ2-2; possibly TRBD2 for D (6 bases). V gave up 11 bases and J gave up 3 bases, with 16 bases separating them. This CDR3 has 14 amino acids. The V gene's germline CDR1 is SGHVS and CDR2 FQNEAQ. The CDR3 region has the DNA TGTGCCTCCACCCAATCGGGGGACACCGGGGAGCTGTTTTTT. It encodes CASTQSGDTGELFF.

In this sample, this clonotype turned up many times. The CDR3 protein is CASSFFFPGEVNEQFF. DNA for the CDR3: TGTGCCAGCAGCTTTTTTTTCCCTGGGGAAGTCAATGAGCAGTTCTTC. This chain connects TRBV7-6 to TRBJ2-1; no firm D call. The V end lost 3 bases, the J end lost 6 bases, and 18 bases lay between the germline ends. The CDR3 length is 16 residues. Germline V gene lookup returns CDR1 SGHVS and CDR2 FNYEAQ.

This clonotype appeared many times. The chain links TRBV7-8 to TRBJ2-3, with 8 positions matching TRBD2. Germline CDR1 reads SGHVS; CDR2 reads FQNEAQ. Unmatched junction bases numbered 10, after V lost 7 bases and J lost 4 bases. The length of the CDR3 is 15 residues. The CDR3 loop is CASNLSGAGPDTQYF. CDR3 coding DNA: TGTGCCAGCAACCTTAGCGGGGCGGGGCCAGATACGCAGTATTTT.

The V and J genes are TRBV5-6 and TRBJ2-1, with 7 bases that match TRBD1. Germline V gives CDR1 SGHDT, CDR2 YYEEEE. With V trimmed by 4 bases and J by 3 bases, 7 bases remained unmatched. This CDR3 spans 15 amino acids. As DNA, the CDR3 is TGTGCCAGCAGCGTCCGGGACAGTGGCTACAATGAGCAGTTCTTC. Encoded protein: CASSVRDSGYNEQFF.

This clonotype was seen just once. With a much larger clone just one base away, this may be a read error. The V gene is TRBV6-6, the J gene TRBJ2-7; D not certain. This CDR3 has 13 residues. CDR1 and CDR2 (germline): MNHNY, SVGAGI (reference sequence). The CDR3 protein is CDSSAFPNYEQYF. DNA for the CDR3: TGTGACAGCAGTGCTTTCCCGAACTACGAGCAGTACTTC.

This clonotype came up many times. The chain is built from TRBV7-9 and TRBJ1-2; no definite D call. CDR1 and CDR2 from the germline V gene are SEHNR and FQNEAQ (reference sequence). V gave up 5 bases and J gave up 5 bases, with 9 bases separating them. The CDR3 totals 12 residues. The CDR3 DNA reads TGTGCCAGCAGCCCGCAGCCATATGGCTACACCTTC. Its protein product is CASSPQPYGYTF.

The chain recombines TRBV5-8 with TRBJ2-7; D gene unclear. The germline gives CDR1 SGHTS, CDR2 YDEGEE. Between the trimmed V and J ends, which lost 0 bases and 0 bases, there was a span of 10 bases. The CDR3 contains 15 residues. CDR3 in DNA: TGTGCCAGCAGCTTGGCCCCATCGTACTCCTACGAGCAGTACTTC. This sequence encodes CASSLAPSYSYEQYF.

V usage is TRBV12-5 and J usage is TRBJ2-7, with D possibly being TRBD2 (7 bases). This CDR3 region has 15 residues. CDR1 and CDR2 from the germline V gene are LGHNT and FRNRAP. DNA of the CDR3: TGTGATAGGCCCCCTAAGGGGGGGGTTCTTTACGAGCAGTACTTC. Protein product: CDRPPKGGVLYEQYF.

This clonotype was observed a few times. The gene calls are TRBV20-1 and TRBJ2-7; 8 bases agree with TRBD2. The germline gives CDR1 DFQATT, CDR2 SNEGSKA (reference sequence). V was clipped by 1 base and J by 6 bases; unmatched bases: 5. The CDR3 is 13 residues long. CDR3 amino acids: CSARGTSTFEQYF. The CDR3 nucleotides are TGCAGTGCTAGAGGGACTAGCACCTTCGAGCAGTACTTC.

This clonotype has a count of ten or more. This chain joins TRBV7-9 and TRBJ2-3; possible D gene TRBD1, 6 bases. Per the germline V gene, CDR1 is SEHNR and CDR2 is FQNEAQ (reference sequence). This CDR3 region has 16 residues. V shed 5 bases and J shed 3 bases, with 18 bases lying between them. The chain's CDR3 is CASSPRESDRTDTQYF. CDR3 sequence (DNA): TGTGCCAGCAGCCCGCGAGAATCCGACAGGACAGATACGCAGTATTTT.

This clonotype has a count of ten or more. The chain is built from TRBV7-8 and TRBJ2-3; 7 bases are a match to TRBD1. In germline, CDR1 is SGHVS, CDR2 FQNEAQ. Trimming at V came to 1 base and at J to 4 bases, leaving 8 bases not matched to a gene. The length of the CDR3 is 16 residues. The CDR3 DNA is TGTGCCAGCAGCTTAGTTACAGGGGTTACTGCAGATACGCAGTATTTT. It codes for CASSLVTGVTADTQYF.

This clonotype was counted only a few times. This rearrangement joins TRBV4-1 to TRBJ1-1; 8 nucleotides align to TRBD1. Germline V gene sequence: CDR1 MGHRA, CDR2 YSYEKL. The CDR3 is made up of 20 amino acids. V was clipped by 0 bases and J by 0 bases; unmatched bases: 15. The CDR3 spells CASSQDRLGTGTPLNTEAFF. The CDR3, as DNA: TGCGCCAGCAGCCAAGATCGTCTCGGGACAGGAACCCCTTTGAACACTGAAGCTTTCTTT.

This clonotype was detected only a few times. V is TRBV14 and J is TRBJ2-6; D is perhaps TRBD1 (6 bases). CDR1 SGHDN and CDR2 FVKESK come from the germline V gene. This CDR3 contains 16 residues. Trimming shortened V by 4 bases and J by 0 bases, and 10 bases separated the two germline ends. CDR3 nucleotides: TGTGCCAGCAGCCCCAGGACAGTCTCTGGGGCCAACGTCCTGACTTTC. Protein sequence: CASSPRTVSGANVLTF.

This clonotype was picked up many times. V is TRBV7-9 and J is TRBJ1-1; TRBD1 is a possible D gene (5 bases). The ends were cut back, 4 bases at V and 8 bases at J, with 11 bases in the middle. The germline CDR1 and CDR2 sequences are SEHNR and FQNEAQ (reference sequence). CDR3 length equals 12 residues. The CDR3 nucleotides are TGTGCCAGCAGCTCAGACCGACAGGAAGCTTTCTTT. Amino acids: CASSSDRQEAFF. The complete variable domain, with remaining parts taken from reference TRBV7-9 and TRBJ1-1, reads DTGVSQNPRHKITKRGQNVTFRCDPISEHNRLYWYRQTLGQGPEFLTYFQNEAQLEKSRLLSDRFSAERPKGSFSTLEIQRTEQGDSAMYLCASSSDRQEAFFGQGTRLTVV.

The chain uses TRBV19 and TRBJ1-5, with D uncertain. V was trimmed by 5 bases and J by 2 bases, leaving 16 bases between them. CDR1 and CDR2 from the germline V gene are LNHDA and SQIVND (reference sequence). There are 16 residues in the CDR3. The CDR3 spells CASSARRVLGNQPQHF. CDR3 DNA: TGTGCCAGTAGTGCTCGACGAGTCTTGGGCAATCAGCCCCAGCATTTT.

This clonotype was detected ten times or more. The chain carries TRBV4-1 and TRBJ1-5; D is unclear. The V gene's germline CDR1 is MGHRA and CDR2 YSYEKL. This CDR3 has 15 amino acids. V shed 0 bases and J shed 5 bases, with 11 bases lying between them. The CDR3 loop is CASSQEPGRYQPQHF. The CDR3 DNA sequence: TGCGCCAGCAGCCAAGAACCCGGCCGGTATCAGCCCCAGCATTTT.